This TCR beta chain stems from a study of beta chain features in type 1 diabetes. Study-level findings and limits: More deletions and fewer insertions at VDJ junctions were found in patients with type 1 diabetes. For Type 1 diabetes patients, all four CD4+ subsets carried TCRB CDR3s that were moderately but significantly shorter.

Concerning this clone itself: What it recognizes is unknown.

The CDR3 is 13 residues long. Deletions cut 10 bases from V and 2 bases from J, with 12 bases between. Germline V lookup: CDR1 LNHDA, CDR2 SQIVND (reference sequence). Expressed TCRB transcripts were sequenced after all isolated RNA was converted to cDNA. This table comes from immunoSEQ multiplex PCR, and its TCRdb copy is limited to in-frame clones, with some not included. The repertoire holds 150,000 or so clones, with approximately 9% as singletons. The clonotype originates from a woman under 30 with type 1 diabetes. The sequencing input was central memory CD4+ T cells from blood. The chain links TRBV19 to TRBJ2-1, with D possibly TRBD2 on 6 matching bases. The CDR3 is CATRDLTYNEQFF. The CDR3 DNA sequence: TGTGCCACGAGGGACTTAACCTACAATGAGCAGTTCTTC.